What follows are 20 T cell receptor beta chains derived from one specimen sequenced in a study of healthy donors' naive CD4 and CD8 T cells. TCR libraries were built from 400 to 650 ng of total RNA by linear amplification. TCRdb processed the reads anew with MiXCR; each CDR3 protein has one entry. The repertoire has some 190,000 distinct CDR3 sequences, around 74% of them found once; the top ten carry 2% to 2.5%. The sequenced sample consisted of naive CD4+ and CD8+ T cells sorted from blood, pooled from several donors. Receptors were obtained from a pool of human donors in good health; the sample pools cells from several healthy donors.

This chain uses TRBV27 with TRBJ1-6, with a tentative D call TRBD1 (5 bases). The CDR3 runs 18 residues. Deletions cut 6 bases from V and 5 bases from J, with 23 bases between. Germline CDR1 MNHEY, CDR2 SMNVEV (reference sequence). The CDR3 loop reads CASRLRAPSPRDNSPLHF. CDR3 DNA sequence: TGTGCCAGCAGACTCAGGGCGCCCTCCCCACGGGATAATTCACCCCTCCACTTT.

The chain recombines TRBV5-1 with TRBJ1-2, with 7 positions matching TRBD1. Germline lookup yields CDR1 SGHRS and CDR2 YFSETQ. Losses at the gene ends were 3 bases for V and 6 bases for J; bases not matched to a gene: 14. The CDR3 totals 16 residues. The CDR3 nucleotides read TGCGCCAGCAGCTCGATACAGGGGTCCATCGTTGATGGCTACACCTTC. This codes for CASSSIQGSIVDGYTF.

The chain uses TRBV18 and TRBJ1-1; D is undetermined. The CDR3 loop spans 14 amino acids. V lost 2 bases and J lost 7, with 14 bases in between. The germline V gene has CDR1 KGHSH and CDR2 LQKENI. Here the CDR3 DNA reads TGTGCCAGCTCACCAGCGCCGTCAGGTCGTGAAGCTTTCTTT. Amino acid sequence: CASSPAPSGREAFF.

This chain's CDR3 is CASSYKGETQYF. The CDR3, as DNA: TGTGCCAGCAGTTATAAGGGAGAGACCCAGTACTTC. The V call is TRBV6-5, the J call TRBJ2-5; no definite D call. Per the germline V gene, CDR1 is MNHEY and CDR2 is SVGAGI. This CDR3 has 12 residues. V was cut by 3 bases and J by 4 bases, with 6 bases left in between.

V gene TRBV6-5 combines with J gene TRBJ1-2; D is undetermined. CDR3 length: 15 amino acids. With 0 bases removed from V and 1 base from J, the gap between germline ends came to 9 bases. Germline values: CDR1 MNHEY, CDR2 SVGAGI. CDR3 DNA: TGTGCCAGCAGTTACTCTCTCGGCAGTAACTATGGCTACACCTTC. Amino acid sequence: CASSYSLGSNYGYTF.

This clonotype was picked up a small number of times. DNA of the CDR3: TGCAGTGCTAGGAGAGCTGAGACGTATGGCTACACCTTC. Translation gives CSARRAETYGYTF. The chain joins TRBV20-1 to TRBJ1-2; D is unresolved. The CDR3 spans 13 residues. Germline V gene sequence: CDR1 DFQATT, CDR2 SNEGSKA (reference sequence). Trimming removed 3 bases at V and 5 bases at J, with 13 bases between.

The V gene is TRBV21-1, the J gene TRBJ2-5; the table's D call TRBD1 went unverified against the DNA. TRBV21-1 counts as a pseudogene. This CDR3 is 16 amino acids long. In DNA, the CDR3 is TGTGCCAGCAGCAAAGTGACCGGGGGCCCCCAAGAGACCCAGTACTTC. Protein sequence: CASSKVTGGPQETQYF.

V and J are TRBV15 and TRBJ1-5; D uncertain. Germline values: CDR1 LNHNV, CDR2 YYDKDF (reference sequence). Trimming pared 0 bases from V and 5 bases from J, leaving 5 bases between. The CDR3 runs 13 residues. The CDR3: CATSRDSYQPQHF. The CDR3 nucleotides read TGTGCCACCAGCAGAGATTCTTATCAGCCCCAGCATTTT.

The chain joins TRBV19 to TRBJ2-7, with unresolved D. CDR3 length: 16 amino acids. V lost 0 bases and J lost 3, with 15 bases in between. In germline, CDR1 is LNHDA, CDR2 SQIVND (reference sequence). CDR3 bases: TGTGCCAGTAGTATAGATGCGGCCTCTGTTGGCTACGAGCAGTACTTC. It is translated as CASSIDAASVGYEQYF.

The CDR3 region has the DNA TGCAGCGTCGTACAGGGAATAAGGGGTGAAGCTTTCTTT. It translates to CSVVQGIRGEAFF. The rearrangement uses TRBV29-1 and TRBJ1-1; D is perhaps TRBD1 (6 bases). The V end was cut by 6 bases, the J end by 7 bases, with 18 bases between. This CDR3 is built from 13 residues. CDR1 is SQVTM and CDR2 is ANQGSEA in the germline V gene.

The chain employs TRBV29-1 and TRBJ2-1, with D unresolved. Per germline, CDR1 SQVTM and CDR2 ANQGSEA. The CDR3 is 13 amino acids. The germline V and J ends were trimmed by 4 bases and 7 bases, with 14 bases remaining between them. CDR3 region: CSVATLKVNEQFF. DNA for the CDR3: TGCAGCGTTGCGACTCTCAAGGTGAATGAGCAGTTCTTC.

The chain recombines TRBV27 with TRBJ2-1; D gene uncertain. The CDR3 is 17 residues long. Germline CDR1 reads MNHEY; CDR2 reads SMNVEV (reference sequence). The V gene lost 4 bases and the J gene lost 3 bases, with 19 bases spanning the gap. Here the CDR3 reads CASSSISSHLGYNEQFF. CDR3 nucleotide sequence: TGTGCCAGCAGTTCAATATCGTCCCACCTGGGCTACAATGAGCAGTTCTTC.

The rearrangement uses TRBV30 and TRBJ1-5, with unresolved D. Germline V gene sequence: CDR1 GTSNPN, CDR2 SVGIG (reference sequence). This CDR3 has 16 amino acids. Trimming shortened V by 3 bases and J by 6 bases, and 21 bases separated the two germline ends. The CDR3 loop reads CAWRSGGFGVVQPQHF. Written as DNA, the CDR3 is TGTGCCTGGAGGAGTGGAGGTTTTGGTGTAGTTCAGCCCCAGCATTTT.

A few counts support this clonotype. Written as DNA, the CDR3 is TGTGCCAGCAGTTACTCGAGACTAGCTTCCGAGCAGTACGTC. This encodes CASSYSRLASEQYV. The chain employs TRBV6-6 and TRBJ2-7; 7 positions agree with TRBD2. This CDR3 contains 14 residues. Trimming at V came to 0 bases and at J to 6 bases, leaving 5 bases not matched to a gene. Germline CDR1 MNHNY, CDR2 SVGAGI (reference sequence).

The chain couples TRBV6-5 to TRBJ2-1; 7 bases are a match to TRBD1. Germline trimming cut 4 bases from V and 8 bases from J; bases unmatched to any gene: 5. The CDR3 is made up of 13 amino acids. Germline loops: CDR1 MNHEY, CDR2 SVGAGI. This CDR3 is CASSSPQGYEQFF. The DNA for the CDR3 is TGTGCCAGCAGTTCCCCACAGGGGTATGAGCAGTTCTTC.

Here the CDR3 reads CSVNQGFEAFF. The CDR3 nucleotides read TGCAGCGTCAATCAGGGGTTTGAAGCTTTCTTT. This sequence joins TRBV29-1 and TRBJ1-1; tentative D call: TRBD1 (6 bases). Trimming cost V 6 bases and J 7 bases, with 12 bases left between them. The CDR3 has 11 residues. Germline lookup yields CDR1 SQVTM and CDR2 ANQGSEA.

The CDR3 DNA follows: TGTGCCAGCAGCTTGTCCCAGAACTATGGCTACACCTTC. Protein: CASSLSQNYGYTF. The chain links TRBV11-1 to TRBJ1-2, with D uncertain. CDR1 and CDR2 from the germline V gene are SGHAT and FQDESV (reference sequence). V was cut by 3 bases and J by 2 bases, with 7 bases left in between. The CDR3 has 13 amino acids.

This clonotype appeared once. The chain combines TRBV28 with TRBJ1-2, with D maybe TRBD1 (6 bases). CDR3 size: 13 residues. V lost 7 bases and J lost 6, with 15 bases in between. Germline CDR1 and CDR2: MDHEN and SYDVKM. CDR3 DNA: TGTGCCAGCAAAACTGAACGACAGGATGGCTACACCTTC. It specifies CASKTERQDGYTF.

Here the CDR3 reads CASSPRRTVEQFF. CDR3 in DNA: TGTGCCAGCTCACCCCGTAGGACTGTTGAGCAGTTCTTC. This chain joins TRBV18 and TRBJ2-1; the D gene is possibly TRBD2 (5 bases). Per the germline V gene, CDR1 is KGHSH and CDR2 is LQKENI. The CDR3 is 13 amino acids. The V gene lost 3 bases and the J gene lost 9 bases, with 12 bases spanning the gap.

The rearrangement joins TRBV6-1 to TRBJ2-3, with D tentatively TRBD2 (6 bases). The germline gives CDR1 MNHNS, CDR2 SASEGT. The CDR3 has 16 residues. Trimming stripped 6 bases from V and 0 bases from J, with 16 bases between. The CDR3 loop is CASRPLAGTSTDTQYF. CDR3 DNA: TGTGCCAGCAGACCCCTGGCGGGGACTAGCACAGATACGCAGTATTTT.